What follows is one T cell receptor (beta chain) and its context. This CDR3 contains 17 residues. Germline loops: CDR1 MNHNS, CDR2 SASEGT. The V end lost 4 bases, the J end lost 4 bases, and 20 bases lay between the germline ends. This specimen comes from a study of technical replicates of blood from a few donors. The protocol was immunoSEQ multiplex PCR, while the TCRdb copy is restricted to in-frame clones and leaves out a portion. Of more than 90,000 clones in the sample, roughly 95% were seen once. The gene calls are TRBV6-1 and TRBJ2-1; D perhaps matches TRBD2 (5 bases). The TCR was taken from a human donor in good health. Sequences were obtained from T cells isolated from PBMCs. CDR3 in DNA: TGTGCCAGCAGTGTGGGATCCGGGGTAGCGAGATACAATGAGCAGTTCTTC. Its protein product is CASSVGSGVARYNEQFF.